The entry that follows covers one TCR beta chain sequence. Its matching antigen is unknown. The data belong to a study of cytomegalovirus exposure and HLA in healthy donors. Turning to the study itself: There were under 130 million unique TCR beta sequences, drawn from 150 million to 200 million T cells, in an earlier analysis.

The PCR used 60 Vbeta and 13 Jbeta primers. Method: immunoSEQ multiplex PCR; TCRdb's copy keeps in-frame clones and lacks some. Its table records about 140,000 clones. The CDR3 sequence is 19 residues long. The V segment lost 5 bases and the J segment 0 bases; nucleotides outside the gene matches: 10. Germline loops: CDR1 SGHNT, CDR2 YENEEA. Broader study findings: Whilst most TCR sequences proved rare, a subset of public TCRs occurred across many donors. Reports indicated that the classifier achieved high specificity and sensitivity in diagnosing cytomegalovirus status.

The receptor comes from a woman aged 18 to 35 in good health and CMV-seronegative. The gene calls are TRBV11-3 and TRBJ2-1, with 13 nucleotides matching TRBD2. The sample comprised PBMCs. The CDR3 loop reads CASSLPGTSGDSSYNEQFF. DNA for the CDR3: TGTGCCAGCAGCCTTCCCGGGACTAGCGGGGATAGCTCCTACAATGAGCAGTTCTTC.